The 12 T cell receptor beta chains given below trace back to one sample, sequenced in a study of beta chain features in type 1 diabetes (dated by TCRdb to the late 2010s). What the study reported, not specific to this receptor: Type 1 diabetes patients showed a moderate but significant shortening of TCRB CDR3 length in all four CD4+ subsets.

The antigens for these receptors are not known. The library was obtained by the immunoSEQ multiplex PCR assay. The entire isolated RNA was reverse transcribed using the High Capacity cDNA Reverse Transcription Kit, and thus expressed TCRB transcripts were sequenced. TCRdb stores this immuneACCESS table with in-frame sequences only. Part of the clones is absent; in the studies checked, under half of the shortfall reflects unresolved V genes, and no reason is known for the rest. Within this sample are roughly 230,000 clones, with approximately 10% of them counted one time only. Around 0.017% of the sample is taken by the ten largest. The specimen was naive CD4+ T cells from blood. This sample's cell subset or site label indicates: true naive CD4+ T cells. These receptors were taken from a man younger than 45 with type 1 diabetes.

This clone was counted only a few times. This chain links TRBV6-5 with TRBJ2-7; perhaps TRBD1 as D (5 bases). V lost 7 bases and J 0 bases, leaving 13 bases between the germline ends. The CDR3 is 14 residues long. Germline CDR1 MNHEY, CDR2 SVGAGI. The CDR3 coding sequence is TGTGCCAGCAAGAACGCAGGGAACTCCTACGAGCAGTACTTC. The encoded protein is CASKNAGNSYEQYF.

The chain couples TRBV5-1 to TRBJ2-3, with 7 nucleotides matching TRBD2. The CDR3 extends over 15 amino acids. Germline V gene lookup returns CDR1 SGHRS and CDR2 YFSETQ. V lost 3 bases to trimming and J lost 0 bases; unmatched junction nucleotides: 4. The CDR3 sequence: CASSSAGDSTDTQYF. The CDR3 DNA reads TGCGCCAGCAGCTCGGCGGGGGATAGCACAGATACGCAGTATTTT.

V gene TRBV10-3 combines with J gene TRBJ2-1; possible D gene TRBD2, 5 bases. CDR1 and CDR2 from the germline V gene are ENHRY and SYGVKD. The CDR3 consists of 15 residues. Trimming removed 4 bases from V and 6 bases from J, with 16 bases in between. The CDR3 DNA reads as TGTGCCATCAGTGTTCGGGGTGCAGCCACCAATGAGCAGTTCTTC. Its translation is CAISVRGAATNEQFF.

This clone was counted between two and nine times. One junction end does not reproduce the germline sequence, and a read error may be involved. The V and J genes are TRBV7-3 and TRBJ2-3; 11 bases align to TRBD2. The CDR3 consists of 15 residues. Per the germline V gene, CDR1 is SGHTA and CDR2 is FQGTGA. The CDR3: CASRFSGGAGDTQYF. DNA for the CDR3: TGTGCCAGCCGCTTTAGCGGGGGGGCTGGAGATACGCAGTATTTT.

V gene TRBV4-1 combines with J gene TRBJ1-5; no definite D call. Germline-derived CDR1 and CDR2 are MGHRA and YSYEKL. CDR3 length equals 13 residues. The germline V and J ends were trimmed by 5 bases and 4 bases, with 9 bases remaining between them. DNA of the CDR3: TGCGCCAGCAGCACTCGGGAGAATCAGCCCCAGCATTTT. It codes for CASSTRENQPQHF.

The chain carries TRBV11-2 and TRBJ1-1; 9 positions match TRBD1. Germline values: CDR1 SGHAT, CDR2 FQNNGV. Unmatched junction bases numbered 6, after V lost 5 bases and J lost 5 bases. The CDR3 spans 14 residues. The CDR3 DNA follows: TGTGCCAGCAGCACACAGGGGGCGCTTACTGAAGCTTTCTTT. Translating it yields CASSTQGALTEAFF.

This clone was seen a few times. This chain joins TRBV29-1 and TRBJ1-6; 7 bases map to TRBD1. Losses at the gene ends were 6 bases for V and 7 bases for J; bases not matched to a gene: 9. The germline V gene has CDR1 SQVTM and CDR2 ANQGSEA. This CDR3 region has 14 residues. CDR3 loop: CSVATGMLNSPLHF. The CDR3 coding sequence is TGCAGCGTCGCGACAGGGATGTTAAATTCACCCCTCCACTTT.

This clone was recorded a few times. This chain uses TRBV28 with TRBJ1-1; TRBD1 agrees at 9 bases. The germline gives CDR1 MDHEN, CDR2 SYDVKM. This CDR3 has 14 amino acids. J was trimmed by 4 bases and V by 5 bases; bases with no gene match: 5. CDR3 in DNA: TGTGCCAGCAGTCCGGGACAGGGTACCACTGAAGCTTTCTTT. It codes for CASSPGQGTTEAFF. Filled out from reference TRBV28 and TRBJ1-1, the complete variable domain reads DVKVTQSSRYLVKRTGEKVFLECVQDMDHENMFWYRQDPGLGLRLIYFSYDVKMKEKGDIPEGYSVSREKKERFSLILESASTNQTSMYLCASSPGQGTTEAFFGQGTRLTVV.

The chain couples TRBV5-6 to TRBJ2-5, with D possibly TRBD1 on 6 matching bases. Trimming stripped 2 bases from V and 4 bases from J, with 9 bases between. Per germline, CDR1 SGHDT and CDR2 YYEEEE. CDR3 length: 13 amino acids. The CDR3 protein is CASSLTGRETQYF. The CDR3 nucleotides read TGTGCCAGCAGCTTAACAGGGAGAGAGACCCAGTACTTC.

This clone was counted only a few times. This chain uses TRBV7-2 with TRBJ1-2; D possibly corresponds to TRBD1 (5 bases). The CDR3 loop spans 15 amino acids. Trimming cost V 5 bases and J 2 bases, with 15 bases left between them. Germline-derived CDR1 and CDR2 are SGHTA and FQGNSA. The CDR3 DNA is TGTGCCAGCAGCCGCGGGGGGGGAACGAACTATGGCTACACCTTC. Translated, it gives CASSRGGGTNYGYTF.

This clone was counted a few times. For the CDR3, the DNA is TGCGCCAGCAGCCAAGTTCGGGTCGGGGCCGGGGAGCTGTTTTTT. This sequence encodes CASSQVRVGAGELFF. The J gene is TRBJ2-2, the V gene TRBV4-3, with a possible D match to TRBD2 (5 bases). Germline V gene data show CDR1 as LGHNA and CDR2 as YSLEER. Trimming took 1 base from V and 6 from J, leaving 12 bases between them. This CDR3 is built from 15 residues.

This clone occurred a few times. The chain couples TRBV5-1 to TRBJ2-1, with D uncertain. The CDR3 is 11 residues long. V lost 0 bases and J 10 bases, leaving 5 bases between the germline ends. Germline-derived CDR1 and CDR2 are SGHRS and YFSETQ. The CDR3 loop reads CASSLDGEQFF. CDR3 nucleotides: TGCGCCAGCAGCTTGGACGGGGAGCAGTTCTTC.